This record concerns one T cell receptor beta chain sequence. Its specificity is unknown. These data come from a study of response to subunit inactivated influenza vaccine. Study findings and constraints: After each seasonal influenza vaccination, few new T cells are recruited, the authors suggested.

Using its own MiXCR run on the RT-PCR reads, TCRdb lists one record per CDR3 protein. The sample yields hundreds of thousands of distinct CDR3 sequences, roughly 15% seen once. The CDR3 sequence is 15 residues long. The V and J ends lost 0 bases and 2 bases, in that order; junction bases with no gene match: 6. Germline assignment: CDR1 GTSNPN and CDR2 SVGIG (reference sequence). This specimen was PBMCs from blood, taken 14 days before vaccination. The V gene is TRBV30, the J gene TRBJ2-5, with TRBD2 identical over 7 bases. The origin of this receptor is a man between 45 and 60 years old who received an inactivated influenza vaccine. For the CDR3, the DNA is TGTGCCTGGAGTGTACGGGGGAGGGCTCAAGAGACCCAGTACTTC. Translation gives CAWSVRGRAQETQYF.